These 28 T cell receptor beta chains share one sample of origin, sequenced in a study of cytomegalovirus exposure and HLA in healthy donors. The PCR ran on 60 Vbeta and 13 Jbeta primers. Profiling relied on immunoSEQ multiplex PCR, and the TCRdb table lists in-frame clones only, not all of them. The sample lists approximately 210,000 clones, 82% occurring once. Sequencing was performed on PBMCs. The receptor source for this set is a man in his forties in good health and CMV-seropositive.

The rearrangement uses TRBV19 and TRBJ1-1; no clear D. This CDR3 contains 12 residues. Germline V gene lookup returns CDR1 LNHDA and CDR2 SQIVND (reference sequence). Trimming removed 5 bases from V and 3 bases from J, with 7 bases in between. The CDR3 DNA reads TGTGCCAGTAGTTCTTCCGACACTGAAGCTTTCTTT. Its translation is CASSSSDTEAFF.

The chain couples TRBV15 to TRBJ2-4, with unresolved D. Trimming removed 1 base from V and 6 bases from J, with 16 bases in between. Germline assignment: CDR1 LNHNV and CDR2 YYDKDF (reference sequence). The CDR3 loop spans 16 amino acids. The CDR3 loop is CATSRAGEVFLNIQYF. Written as DNA, the CDR3 is TGTGCCACCAGCAGAGCGGGTGAGGTTTTTCTAAACATTCAGTACTTC. The variable domain in full, with the rest retrieved from reference TRBV15 and TRBJ2-4, is DAMVIQNPRYQVTQFGKPVTLSCSQTLNHNVMYWYQQKSSQAPKLLFHYYDKDFNNEADTPDNFQSRRPNTSFCFLDIRSPGLGDTAMYLCATSRAGEVFLNIQYFGAGTRLSVL.

This chain connects TRBV11-3 to TRBJ1-2; the match to TRBD1 covers 8 bases. After removal of 1 base from V and 6 bases from J, the junction contained 4 bases not matched to a gene. This CDR3 has 14 amino acids. Germline assignment: CDR1 SGHNT and CDR2 YENEEA. The CDR3 coding sequence is TGTGCCAGCAGCTTAGGGGACAGGAGGCATGGCTACACCTTC. Amino acids: CASSLGDRRHGYTF.

The chain links TRBV7-2 to TRBJ2-7; 7 positions agree with TRBD2. The CDR3 runs 13 residues. The V gene's germline CDR1 is SGHTA and CDR2 FQGNSA. V lost 4 bases and J lost 5; bases outside the gene matches: 5. CDR3 region: CASSYRTRNEQYF. CDR3 nucleotides: TGTGCCAGCAGCTACAGGACTAGGAACGAGCAGTACTTC.

V gene TRBV18 combines with J gene TRBJ2-2, with a possible D match to TRBD1 (7 bases). The CDR3 is 19 residues long. CDR1 and CDR2 (germline): KGHSH, LQKENI. V was cut by 0 bases and J by 4 bases, with 21 bases left in between. DNA for the CDR3: TGTGCCAGCTCACCACCCAACAGGGGACTGGAATGGGCCACCGGGGAGCTGTTTTTT. It encodes CASSPPNRGLEWATGELFF.

The chain employs TRBV7-8 and TRBJ2-1, with 8 bases lining up with TRBD2. The trim removed 2 bases at V and 5 bases at J, leaving 5 bases unmatched. Germline V gene data show CDR1 as SGHVS and CDR2 as FQNEAQ. The CDR3 is made up of 15 amino acids. The CDR3 bases are TGTGCCAGCAGCTTAAGCGGGAGAAGAGACAATGAGCAGTTCTTC. Translation: CASSLSGRRDNEQFF. Filled out from reference TRBV7-8 and TRBJ2-1, the complete variable domain reads GAGVSQSPRYKVAKRGQDVALRCDPISGHVSLFWYQQALGQGPEFLTYFQNEAQLDKSGLPSDRFFAERPEGSVSTLKIQRTQQEDSAVYLCASSLSGRRDNEQFFGPGTRLTVL.

This chain uses TRBV27 with TRBJ2-5, with 9 bases lining up with TRBD1. CDR1 and CDR2 (germline): MNHEY, SMNVEV (reference sequence). After removal of 2 bases from V and 2 bases from J, the junction contained 0 bases not matched to a gene. This CDR3 region has 14 residues. The chain's CDR3 is CASSLGQGQETQYF. As DNA, the CDR3 is TGTGCCAGCAGTTTAGGACAGGGGCAAGAGACCCAGTACTTC.

This clone was detected only once. The rearrangement uses TRBV7-7 and TRBJ2-1, with 12 positions matching TRBD2. This CDR3 has 17 residues. The ends lost 8 bases at V and 7 bases at J; junction bases unmatched: 15. Germline CDR1 is SSHAT and CDR2 is FNYEAQ (reference sequence). CDR3 in DNA: TGTGCCAGCTCTCCTAGCGGCCTAGCGGGAGGGCTGAATGAGCAGTTCTTC. Translation gives CASSPSGLAGGLNEQFF. Looking up the rest from reference TRBV7-7 and TRBJ2-1 gives the full variable domain: GAGVSQSPRYKVTKRGQDVTLRCDPISSHATLYWYQQALGQGPEFLTYFNYEAQPDKSGLPSDRFSAERPEGSISTLTIQRTEQRDSAMYRCASSPSGLAGGLNEQFFGPGTRLTVL.

This chain connects TRBV4-1 to TRBJ1-5; possibly TRBD1 for D (6 bases). This CDR3 comprises 17 residues. The germline V and J ends were trimmed by 1 base and 0 bases, with 13 bases remaining between them. CDR1 and CDR2 (germline): MGHRA, YSYEKL. DNA for the CDR3: TGCGCCAGCAGCCAAGGACAGGTGATCCCTAGCAATCAGCCCCAGCATTTT. Amino acid sequence: CASSQGQVIPSNQPQHF.

Remarks on this clone: Other DNA variants within this sample encode the same CDR3. J is TRBJ2-5 and V is TRBV11-2; 7 positions match TRBD1. This CDR3 is built from 14 residues. Per the germline V gene, CDR1 is SGHAT and CDR2 is FQNNGV. With 1 base clipped from V and 5 bases from J, the junction kept 4 bases outside the gene matches. The CDR3 DNA is TGTGCCAGCAGCTTAGCAGGGGGTGGGGAGACCCAGTACTTC. Protein product: CASSLAGGGETQYF. The complete variable domain, with remaining parts taken from reference TRBV11-2 and TRBJ2-5, reads EAGVAQSPRYKIIEKRQSVAFWCNPISGHATLYWYQQILGQGPKLLIQFQNNGVVDDSQLPKDRFSAERLKGVDSTLKIQPAKLEDSAVYLCASSLAGGGETQYFGPGTRLLVL.

This sequence joins TRBV4-1 and TRBJ1-4; no definite D call. With 1 base removed from V and 8 bases from J, the gap between germline ends came to 8 bases. This CDR3 has 13 residues. Germline V gene data show CDR1 as MGHRA and CDR2 as YSYEKL. DNA for the CDR3: TGCGCCAGCAGCCAAGGCTACGGGGAAAAACTGTTTTTT. The encoded protein is CASSQGYGEKLFF.

This chain connects TRBV19 to TRBJ1-5; no reliable D call. Trimming stripped 1 base from V and 6 bases from J, with 10 bases between. The CDR3 is 14 amino acids. Germline V lookup: CDR1 LNHDA, CDR2 SQIVND (reference sequence). CDR3 region: CASSIAPEGQPQHF. The CDR3 DNA reads as TGTGCCAGTAGTATAGCGCCGGAGGGTCAGCCCCAGCATTTT.

With regard to this clone: Other DNA sequences of this sample code for an identical CDR3. The V and J genes are TRBV27 and TRBJ2-7; a possible D gene is TRBD2 (6 bases). The germline V gene encodes CDR1 MNHEY and CDR2 SMNVEV (reference sequence). V was cut by 4 bases and J by 1 base, with 14 bases left in between. This CDR3 spans 15 amino acids. CDR3 bases: TGTGCCAGCAGTTCACCGGGACTTCTATCCTACGAGCAGTACTTC. It yields the protein CASSSPGLLSYEQYF.

The J gene is TRBJ1-2, the V gene TRBV7-9, with TRBD1 identical over 9 bases. The ends lost 5 bases at V and 5 bases at J; junction bases unmatched: 12. The length of the CDR3 is 16 residues. Germline CDR1 reads SEHNR; CDR2 reads FQNEAQ (reference sequence). DNA for the CDR3: TGTGCCAGCAGCCAAACCGGGACAGGGAGGGCTTATGGCTACACCTTC. This translates into CASSQTGTGRAYGYTF.

The gene calls are TRBV27 and TRBJ2-1; possible D gene TRBD2, 6 bases. Germline CDR1 and CDR2: MNHEY and SMNVEV (reference sequence). The CDR3 length is 15 residues. V lost 2 bases and J 2 bases, leaving 10 bases between the germline ends. The CDR3 DNA reads TGTGCCAGCAGTTTAAGCCCGGGGGCCTACAATGAGCAGTTCTTC. It codes for CASSLSPGAYNEQFF.

This chain joins TRBV7-9 and TRBJ2-1; 7 nucleotides align to TRBD2. Germline V gives CDR1 SEHNR, CDR2 FQNEAQ (reference sequence). There are 12 residues in the CDR3. This CDR3 reads CGTSFGRNEQFF. The DNA of the CDR3 is TGTGGGACTAGTTTTGGGAGGAATGAGCAGTTCTTC.

This chain connects TRBV28 to TRBJ1-2; the D is unclear. V lost 6 bases, J lost 1 base, and 15 bases lay in between. CDR1 and CDR2 from the germline V gene are MDHEN and SYDVKM. The CDR3 consists of 15 residues. The CDR3 loop reads CASSPGKRFNYGYTF. The CDR3 DNA follows: TGTGCCAGCAGCCCGGGTAAACGTTTTAACTATGGCTACACCTTC.

This chain connects TRBV27 to TRBJ2-7; no clear D. The CDR3 sequence is 13 residues long. With 3 bases removed from V and 2 bases from J, the gap between germline ends came to 8 bases. Germline V gene sequence: CDR1 MNHEY, CDR2 SMNVEV (reference sequence). The CDR3 DNA sequence: TGTGCCAGCAGTTTCGACACTGCCTACGAGCAGTACTTC. It is translated as CASSFDTAYEQYF.

The rearrangement uses TRBV19 and TRBJ1-5; D ambiguous. This CDR3 is 14 amino acids long. Trimming removed 4 bases from V and 4 bases from J, with 11 bases in between. CDR1 is LNHDA and CDR2 is SQIVND in the germline V gene (reference sequence). The CDR3 bases are TGTGCCAGTAGTAAGTTGGAGGAAAATCAGCCCCAGCATTTT. Translated, it gives CASSKLEENQPQHF.

This sequence joins TRBV7-2 and TRBJ1-3; tentative D call: TRBD1 (6 bases). V was shortened by 3 bases and J by 0 bases, with 12 bases between the two germline ends. The CDR3 is 16 amino acids. Germline V gene lookup returns CDR1 SGHTA and CDR2 FQGNSA. The DNA for the CDR3 is TGTGCCAGCAGCTTCAGGGGAGGGTTCTCTGGAAACACCATATATTTT. Encoded protein: CASSFRGGFSGNTIYF.

This clone has a single count. The chain couples TRBV9 to TRBJ2-5; 8 bases are shared with TRBD2. Germline V gives CDR1 SGDLS, CDR2 YYNGEE. J lost 5 bases, V lost 0 bases, and 15 bases had no gene match. This CDR3 region has 18 residues. The CDR3 region is CASSVGAGVIEGSETQYF. The CDR3 region has the DNA TGTGCCAGCAGCGTAGGAGCGGGAGTAATCGAAGGATCGGAGACCCAGTACTTC.

J is TRBJ2-7 and V is TRBV29-1; 8 bases match TRBD1. J lost 7 bases, V lost 6 bases, and 8 bases had no gene match. Germline values: CDR1 SQVTM, CDR2 ANQGSEA. The CDR3 contains 12 residues. CDR3 sequence: CSVTGTGGEQYF. CDR3 nucleotides: TGCAGCGTCACCGGGACAGGAGGGGAGCAGTACTTC.

J is TRBJ1-1 and V is TRBV18; D uncertain. The CDR3 loop spans 13 amino acids. V was shortened by 1 base and J by 7 bases, with 10 bases between the two germline ends. Looked up from germline, CDR1 is KGHSH and CDR2 is LQKENI. The CDR3 region has the DNA TGTGCCAGCTCACCACTACCACGCTATGAAGCTTTCTTT. This sequence encodes CASSPLPRYEAFF.

This rearrangement joins TRBV19 to TRBJ2-7; D remains unclear. The CDR3 length is 13 residues. V dropped 1 base and J dropped 3 bases, with 7 bases sitting between them. Germline V lookup: CDR1 LNHDA, CDR2 SQIVND (reference sequence). This chain's CDR3 is CASSIGLDYEQYV. CDR3 DNA: TGTGCCAGTAGTATAGGCCTAGACTACGAGCAGTACGTC.

The rearrangement uses TRBV28 and TRBJ2-7; D is perhaps TRBD2 (6 bases). This CDR3 contains 13 residues. Germline V gene lookup returns CDR1 MDHEN and CDR2 SYDVKM. Trimming cost V 6 bases and J 2 bases, with 11 bases left between them. The CDR3 protein is CASSAGLTYEQYF. The CDR3 nucleotides are TGTGCCAGCAGCGCGGGACTTACCTACGAGCAGTACTTC.

V usage is TRBV5-6 and J usage is TRBJ2-5; a weak D match, TRBD1 (6 bases). The CDR3 spans 13 residues. Trimming took off 6 bases at V and 4 bases at J, with 13 bases between the two ends. Per the germline V gene, CDR1 is SGHDT and CDR2 is YYEEEE. The CDR3 sequence is CASTPRGSETQYF. The CDR3 nucleotides are TGTGCCAGCACCCCTAGGGGGTCAGAGACCCAGTACTTC.

This sequence joins TRBV5-1 and TRBJ1-1; no clear D gene. Looked up from germline, CDR1 is SGHRS and CDR2 is YFSETQ. The CDR3 runs 14 residues. Trimming took off 0 bases at V and 2 bases at J, with 8 bases between the two ends. The CDR3 here is CASSLATANTEAFF. CDR3 DNA sequence: TGCGCCAGCAGCTTGGCAACAGCTAACACTGAAGCTTTCTTT.

The chain joins TRBV7-6 to TRBJ2-5, with D perhaps matching TRBD1 (6 bases). CDR3 length: 15 amino acids. Deletions cut 4 bases from V and 5 bases from J, with 17 bases between. Germline CDR1 is SGHVS and CDR2 is FNYEAQ. The DNA of the CDR3 is TGTGCCAGCAGCTCCTTAGGGGGTCCTGTGGAGACCCAGTACTTC. This gives the protein CASSSLGGPVETQYF.